This paragraph reports one TCR beta chain. The data originate from a study of blood T cell repertoires in COVID-19. The overall study: PBMCs, B-cell-depleted T cells, or T cells were the source of the cDNA or gDNA that made up the material.

Original analysis: Amplification of reference gene primers was used by the study to estimate nucleated cell counts. This table comes from immunoSEQ multiplex PCR, and its TCRdb copy is limited to in-frame clones, with some not included. Clone size and the V and J calls come from that table; the DNA yielded D and trimming. The sample has 350,000 or so clones, about nine tenths seen once. Participants' reported clinical history set cohort assignment. All exposed participants met a person with COVID-19 within 2 weeks before entering the study. This CDR3 has 15 amino acids. Source material: PBMCs or T cells enriched from blood (not recorded which). This receptor was identified in a young woman who had been exposed to COVID-19. The chain is built from TRBV21-1 and TRBJ1-5; the table names TRBD1, a call not compared with the DNA. TRBV21-1 is classified as a pseudogene. CDR3 coding DNA: TGTGCCAGCAAAGTCCAGGGTTATAGCAATCAGCCCCAGCATTTT. Protein sequence: CASKVQGYSNQPQHF.